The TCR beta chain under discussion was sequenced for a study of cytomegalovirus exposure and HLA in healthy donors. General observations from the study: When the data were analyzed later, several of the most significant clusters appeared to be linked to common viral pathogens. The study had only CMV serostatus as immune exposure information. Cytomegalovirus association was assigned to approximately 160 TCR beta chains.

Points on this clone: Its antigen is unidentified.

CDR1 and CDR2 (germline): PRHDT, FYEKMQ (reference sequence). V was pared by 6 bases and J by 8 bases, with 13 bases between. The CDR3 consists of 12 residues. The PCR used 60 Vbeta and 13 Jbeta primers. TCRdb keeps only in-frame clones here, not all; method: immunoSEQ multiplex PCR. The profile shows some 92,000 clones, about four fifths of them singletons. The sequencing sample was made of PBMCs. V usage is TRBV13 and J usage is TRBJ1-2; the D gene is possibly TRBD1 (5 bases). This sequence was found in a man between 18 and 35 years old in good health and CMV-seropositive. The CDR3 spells CASRGELGGYTF. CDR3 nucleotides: TGTGCCAGCAGAGGGGAATTGGGCGGCTACACCTTC.